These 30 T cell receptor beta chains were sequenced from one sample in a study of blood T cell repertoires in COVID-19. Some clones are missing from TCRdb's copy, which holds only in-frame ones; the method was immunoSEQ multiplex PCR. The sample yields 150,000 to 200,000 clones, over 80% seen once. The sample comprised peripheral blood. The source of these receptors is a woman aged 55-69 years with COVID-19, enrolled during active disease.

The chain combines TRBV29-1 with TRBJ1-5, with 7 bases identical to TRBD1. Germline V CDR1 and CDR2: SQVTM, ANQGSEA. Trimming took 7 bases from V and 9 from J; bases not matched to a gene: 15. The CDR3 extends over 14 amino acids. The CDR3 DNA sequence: TGCAGCGCCCTAATTGGACAGGCATCTGGGCCCCAGCATTTT. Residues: CSALIGQASGPQHF.

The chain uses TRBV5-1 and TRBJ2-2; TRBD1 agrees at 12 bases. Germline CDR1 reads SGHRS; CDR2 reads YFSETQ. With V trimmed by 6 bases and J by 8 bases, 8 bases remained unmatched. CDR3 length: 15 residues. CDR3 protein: CASTPGQGAHGELFF. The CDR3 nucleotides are TGCGCCAGCACCCCGGGACAGGGGGCGCATGGGGAGCTGTTTTTT.

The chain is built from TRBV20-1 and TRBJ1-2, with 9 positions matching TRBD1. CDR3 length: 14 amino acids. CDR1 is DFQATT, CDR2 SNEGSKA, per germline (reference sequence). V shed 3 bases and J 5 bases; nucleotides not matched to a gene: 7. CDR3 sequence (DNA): TGCAGTGCTAGTATCCCCGGGACAGGGTATGGCTACACCTTC. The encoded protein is CSASIPGTGYGYTF.

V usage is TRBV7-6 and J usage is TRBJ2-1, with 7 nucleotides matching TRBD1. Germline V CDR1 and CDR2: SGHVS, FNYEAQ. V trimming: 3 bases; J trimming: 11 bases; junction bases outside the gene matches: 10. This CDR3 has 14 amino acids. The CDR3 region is CASSLSQGEKKQFF. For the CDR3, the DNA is TGTGCCAGCAGCTTGTCGCAGGGGGAAAAGAAGCAGTTCTTC.

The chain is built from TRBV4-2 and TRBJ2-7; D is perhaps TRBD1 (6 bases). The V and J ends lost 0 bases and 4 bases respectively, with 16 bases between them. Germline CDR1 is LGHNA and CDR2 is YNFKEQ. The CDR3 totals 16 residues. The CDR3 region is CASSQDGSRGPYEQYF. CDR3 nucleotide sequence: TGTGCCAGCAGCCAAGATGGCAGCAGGGGACCTTACGAGCAGTACTTC.

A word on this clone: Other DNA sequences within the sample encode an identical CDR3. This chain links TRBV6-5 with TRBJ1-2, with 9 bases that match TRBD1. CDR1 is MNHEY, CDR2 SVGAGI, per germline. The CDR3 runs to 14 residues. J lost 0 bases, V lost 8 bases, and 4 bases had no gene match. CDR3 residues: CASSRDRANYGYTF. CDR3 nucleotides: TGTGCCAGCTCCCGGGACAGGGCTAACTATGGCTACACCTTC.

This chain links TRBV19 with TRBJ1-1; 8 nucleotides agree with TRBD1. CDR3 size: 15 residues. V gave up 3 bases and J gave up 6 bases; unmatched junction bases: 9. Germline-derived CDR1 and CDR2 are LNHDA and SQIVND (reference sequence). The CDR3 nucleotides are TGTGCCAGTAGTATGGGACAGGCGCTTAACCCTGAAGCTTTCTTT. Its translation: CASSMGQALNPEAFF.

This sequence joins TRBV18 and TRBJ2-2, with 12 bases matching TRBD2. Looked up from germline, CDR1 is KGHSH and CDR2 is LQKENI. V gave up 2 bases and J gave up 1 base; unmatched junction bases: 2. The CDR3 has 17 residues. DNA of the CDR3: TGTGCCAGCTCACCATGGACTAGCGGGATGAACACCGGGGAGCTGTTTTTT. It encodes CASSPWTSGMNTGELFF.

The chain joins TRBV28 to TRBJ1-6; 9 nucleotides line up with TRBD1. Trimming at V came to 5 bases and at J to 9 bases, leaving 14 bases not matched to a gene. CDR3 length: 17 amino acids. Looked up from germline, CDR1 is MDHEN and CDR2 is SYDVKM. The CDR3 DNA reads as TGTGCCAGCAGTCCGCTCCGGGACAGGGCCTTAGTTTCACCCCTCCACTTT. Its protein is CASSPLRDRALVSPLHF.

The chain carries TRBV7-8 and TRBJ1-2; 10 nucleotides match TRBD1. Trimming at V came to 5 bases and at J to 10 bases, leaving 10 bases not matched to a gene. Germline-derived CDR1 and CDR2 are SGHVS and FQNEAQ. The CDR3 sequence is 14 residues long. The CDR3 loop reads CASSPPADRGAYTF. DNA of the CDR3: TGTGCCAGCAGCCCGCCTGCGGACAGGGGGGCCTACACCTTC.

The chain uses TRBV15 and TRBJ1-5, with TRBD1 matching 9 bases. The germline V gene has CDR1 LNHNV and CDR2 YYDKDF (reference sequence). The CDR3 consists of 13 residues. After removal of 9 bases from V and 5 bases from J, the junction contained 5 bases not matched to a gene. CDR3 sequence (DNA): TGTGCCACGGGCAGGGACAGGGATCAGCCCCAGCATTTT. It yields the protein CATGRDRDQPQHF.

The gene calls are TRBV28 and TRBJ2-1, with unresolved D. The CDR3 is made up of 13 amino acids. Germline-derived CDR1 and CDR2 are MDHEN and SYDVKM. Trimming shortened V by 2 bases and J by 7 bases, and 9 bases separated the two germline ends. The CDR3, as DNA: TGTGCCAGCAGTTTAGAACAGCCGAATGAGCAGTTCTTC. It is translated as CASSLEQPNEQFF.

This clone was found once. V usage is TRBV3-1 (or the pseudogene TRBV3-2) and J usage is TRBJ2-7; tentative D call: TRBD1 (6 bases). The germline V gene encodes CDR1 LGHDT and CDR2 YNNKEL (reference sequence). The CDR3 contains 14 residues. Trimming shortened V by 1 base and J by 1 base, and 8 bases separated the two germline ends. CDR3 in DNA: TGTGCCAGCAGCCAAGTGGACAGTTCCTACGAGCAGTACTTC. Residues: CASSQVDSSYEQYF.

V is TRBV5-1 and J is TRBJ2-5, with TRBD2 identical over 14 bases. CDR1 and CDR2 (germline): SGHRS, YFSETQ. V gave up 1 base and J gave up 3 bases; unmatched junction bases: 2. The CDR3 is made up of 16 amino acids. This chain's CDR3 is CASSLMTSGGEETQYF. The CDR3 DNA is TGCGCCAGCAGCTTGATGACTAGCGGGGGGGAAGAGACCCAGTACTTC.

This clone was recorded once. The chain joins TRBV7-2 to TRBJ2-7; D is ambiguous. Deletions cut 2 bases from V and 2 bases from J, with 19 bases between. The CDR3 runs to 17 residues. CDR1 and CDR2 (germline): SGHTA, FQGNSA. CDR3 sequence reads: CASSLQSLRGSPYEQYF. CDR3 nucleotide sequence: TGTGCCAGCAGCTTACAGAGTCTCCGCGGCAGTCCCTACGAGCAGTACTTC.

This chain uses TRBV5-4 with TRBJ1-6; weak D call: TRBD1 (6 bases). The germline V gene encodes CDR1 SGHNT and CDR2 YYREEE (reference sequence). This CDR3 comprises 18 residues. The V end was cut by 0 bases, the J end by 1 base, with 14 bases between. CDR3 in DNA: TGTGCCAGCAGCTTGGCCCAGGGGATTCGGTCCTATAATTCACCCCTCCACTTT. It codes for CASSLAQGIRSYNSPLHF. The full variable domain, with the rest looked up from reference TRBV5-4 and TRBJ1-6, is ETGVTQSPTHLIKTRGQQVTLRCSSQSGHNTVSWYQQALGQGPQFIFQYYREEENGRGNFPPRFSGLQFPNYSSELNVNALELDDSALYLCASSLAQGIRSYNSPLHFGNGTRLTVT.

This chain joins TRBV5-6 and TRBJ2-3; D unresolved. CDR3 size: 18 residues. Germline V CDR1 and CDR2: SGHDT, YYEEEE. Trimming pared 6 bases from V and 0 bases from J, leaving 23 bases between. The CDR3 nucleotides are TGTGCCAGCAAATCCCCAGAGCAAGCGTTTTCTAGCACAGATACGCAGTATTTT. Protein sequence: CASKSPEQAFSSTDTQYF.

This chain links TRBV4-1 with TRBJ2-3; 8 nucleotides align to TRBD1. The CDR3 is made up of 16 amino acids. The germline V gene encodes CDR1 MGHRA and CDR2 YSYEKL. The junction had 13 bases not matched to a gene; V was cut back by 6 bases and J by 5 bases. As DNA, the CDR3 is TGCGCCAGCAGTTATTCCGGGACAGGCGAGAAAGATACGCAGTATTTT. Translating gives CASSYSGTGEKDTQYF.

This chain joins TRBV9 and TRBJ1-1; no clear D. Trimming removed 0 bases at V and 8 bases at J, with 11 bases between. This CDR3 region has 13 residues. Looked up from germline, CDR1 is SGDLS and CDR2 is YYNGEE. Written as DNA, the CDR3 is TGTGCCAGCAGCGTAGCGCAGGAGCGGGAAGCTTTCTTT. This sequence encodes CASSVAQEREAFF. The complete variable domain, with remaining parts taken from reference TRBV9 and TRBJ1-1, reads DSGVTQTPKHLITATGQRVTLRCSPRSGDLSVYWYQQSLDQGLQFLIQYYNGEERAKGNILERFSAQQFPDLHSELNLSSLELGDSALYFCASSVAQEREAFFGQGTRLTVV.

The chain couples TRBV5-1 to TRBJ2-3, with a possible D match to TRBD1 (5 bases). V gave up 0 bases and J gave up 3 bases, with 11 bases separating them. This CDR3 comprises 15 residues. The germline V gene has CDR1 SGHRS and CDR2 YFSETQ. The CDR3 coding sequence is TGCGCCAGCAGCTTGGGGGGCGCTCAAACAGATACGCAGTATTTT. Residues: CASSLGGAQTDTQYF.

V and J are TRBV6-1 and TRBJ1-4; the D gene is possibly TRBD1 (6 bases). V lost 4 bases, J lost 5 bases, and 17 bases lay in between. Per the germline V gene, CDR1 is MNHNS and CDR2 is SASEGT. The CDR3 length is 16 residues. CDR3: CASSVDFRGINEKLFF. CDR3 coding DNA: TGTGCCAGCAGTGTGGATTTTAGGGGGATAAATGAAAAACTGTTTTTT.

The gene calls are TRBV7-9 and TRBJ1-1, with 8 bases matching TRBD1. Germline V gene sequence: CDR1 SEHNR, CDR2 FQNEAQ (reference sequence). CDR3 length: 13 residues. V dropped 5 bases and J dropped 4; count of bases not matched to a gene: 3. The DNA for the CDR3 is TGTGCCAGCAGCGTCGACAGGGGCACTGAAGCTTTCTTT. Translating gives CASSVDRGTEAFF.

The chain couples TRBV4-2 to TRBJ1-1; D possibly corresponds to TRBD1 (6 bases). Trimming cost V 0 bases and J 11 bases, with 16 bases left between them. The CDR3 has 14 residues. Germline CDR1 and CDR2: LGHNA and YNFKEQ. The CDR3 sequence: CASSQEGEAGAAFF. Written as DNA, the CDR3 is TGTGCCAGCAGCCAAGAGGGGGAGGCGGGGGCGGCTTTCTTT.

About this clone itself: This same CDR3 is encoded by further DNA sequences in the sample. The CDR3 sequence is CASSEDRGTGELFF. CDR3 nucleotides: TGTGCCAGCAGTGAAGACAGGGGCACCGGGGAGCTGTTTTTT. This chain connects TRBV2 to TRBJ2-2; 7 bases match TRBD1. CDR3 size: 14 residues. V was clipped by 1 base and J by 4 bases; unmatched bases: 0. In germline, CDR1 is SNHLY, CDR2 FYNNEI.

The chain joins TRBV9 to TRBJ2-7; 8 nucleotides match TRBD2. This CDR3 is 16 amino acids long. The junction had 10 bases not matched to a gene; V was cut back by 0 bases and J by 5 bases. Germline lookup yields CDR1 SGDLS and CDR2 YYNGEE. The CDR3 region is CASSVEVRAGANEQYF. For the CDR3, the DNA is TGTGCCAGCAGCGTAGAAGTCCGAGCGGGAGCGAACGAGCAGTACTTC.

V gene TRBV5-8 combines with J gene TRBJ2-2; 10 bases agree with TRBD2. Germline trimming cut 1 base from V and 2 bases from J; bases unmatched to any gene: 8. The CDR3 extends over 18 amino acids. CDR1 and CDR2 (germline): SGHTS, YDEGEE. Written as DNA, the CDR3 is TGTGCCAGCAGCTTGCCAAAATCTAGCGGGGGAAACACCGGGGAGCTGTTTTTT. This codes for CASSLPKSSGGNTGELFF.

Here the CDR3 reads CASSLRQQNEKLFF. DNA for the CDR3: TGCGCCAGCAGCTTGAGACAGCAGAATGAAAAACTGTTTTTT. The chain uses TRBV5-1 and TRBJ1-4; weak D call: TRBD1 (5 bases). This CDR3 spans 14 amino acids. With 1 base removed from V and 5 bases from J, the gap between germline ends came to 9 bases. Per the germline V gene, CDR1 is SGHRS and CDR2 is YFSETQ.

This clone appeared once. CDR3 amino acids: CASSPDQGQGNTIYF. The CDR3 coding sequence is TGTGCCAGCAGCCCCGACCAGGGCCAGGGAAACACCATATATTTT. The chain recombines TRBV7-2 with TRBJ1-3; D possibly corresponds to TRBD1 (5 bases). V dropped 5 bases and J dropped 4 bases, with 15 bases sitting between them. Germline V gene sequence: CDR1 SGHTA, CDR2 FQGNSA. This CDR3 spans 15 amino acids. Supplemented by reference TRBV7-2 and TRBJ1-3, the full variable domain reads GAGVSQSPSNKVTEKGKDVELRCDPISGHTALYWYRQSLGQGLEFLIYFQGNSAPDKSGLPSDRFSAERTGGSVSTLTIQRTQQEDSAVYLCASSPDQGQGNTIYFGEGSWLTVV.

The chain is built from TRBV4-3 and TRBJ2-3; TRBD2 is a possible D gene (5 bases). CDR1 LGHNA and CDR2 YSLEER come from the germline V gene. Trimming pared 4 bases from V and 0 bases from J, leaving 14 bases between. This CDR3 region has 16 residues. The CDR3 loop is CASSLAARTSTDTQYF. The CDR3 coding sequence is TGCGCCAGCAGCCTTGCGGCCAGGACTAGCACAGATACGCAGTATTTT.

The CDR3 DNA sequence: TGTGCCAGCAGCCAAGATCCCGCTAGCGGGGGGAGGAATGAGCAGTTCTTC. Its translation: CASSQDPASGGRNEQFF. The rearrangement uses TRBV14 and TRBJ2-1; 11 bases match TRBD2. Unmatched junction bases numbered 8, after V lost 0 bases and J lost 7 bases. Germline assignment: CDR1 SGHDN and CDR2 FVKESK. This CDR3 has 17 amino acids.